This T cell receptor beta chain was identified in a study of technical replicates of blood from a few donors. Data came from immunoSEQ multiplex PCR; TCRdb stores just in-frame clones and leaves some out. The sample consists of more than 65,000 clones, nearly 98% of them appearing once. Sequenced sample: T cells isolated from PBMCs. The sequence came from a human donor in good health.

The CDR3 coding sequence is TGTGCCAGCAGTTTCGGGACAGGGAACCATGAGCAGTTCTTC. It codes for CASSFGTGNHEQFF. J is TRBJ2-1 and V is TRBV27; 9 nucleotides agree with TRBD1. The CDR3 totals 14 residues. With 3 bases clipped from V and 8 bases from J, the junction kept 5 bases outside the gene matches. Germline V CDR1 and CDR2: MNHEY, SMNVEV (reference sequence).